This T cell receptor (beta chain) was recovered during a study of T cells expressing NK-cell markers. At the level of the study: With respect to HCMV, seven of the eight sequenced donors were seropositive, and one was seronegative. Findings and limits, study-wide: About 6 donors had dominant NKG2C+ clonotypes that comprised roughly 1.0-8% of their CD8+ T cells.

TCRdb reprocessed the 5' RACE reads and keeps a single row for each CDR3 protein, giving no DNA. The table gives a few hundred thousand distinct CDR3 sequences; the top ten clones make up around 0.4% of it. Regarding this clonotype: Its matching antigen is unknown.

Germline values: CDR1 SGHRS, CDR2 YFSETQ. There are 18 residues in the CDR3. This TCR derives from a man aged 18-30 years in good health. The chain uses TRBV5-1 and TRBJ1-1. What was sequenced was blood T cells: a sorted CD56 or NKG2C T cell subset, CD4+ or CD8+ T cells, or bulk PBMC T cells (not recorded which). CDR3 residues: CASSQTSGGRRPNTEAFF.